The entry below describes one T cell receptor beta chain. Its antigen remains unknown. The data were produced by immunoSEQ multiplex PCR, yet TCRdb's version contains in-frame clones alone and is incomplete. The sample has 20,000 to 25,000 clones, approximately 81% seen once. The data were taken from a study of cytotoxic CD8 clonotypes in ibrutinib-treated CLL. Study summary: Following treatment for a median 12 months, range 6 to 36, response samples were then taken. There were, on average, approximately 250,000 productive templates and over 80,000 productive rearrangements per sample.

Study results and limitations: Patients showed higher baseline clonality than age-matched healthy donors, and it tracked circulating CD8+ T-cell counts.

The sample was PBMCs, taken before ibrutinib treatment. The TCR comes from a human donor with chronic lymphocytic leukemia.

The CDR3 reads CSGFGPPKGTEAFF. The CDR3 nucleotides read TGCAGCGGGTTTGGACCTCCGAAAGGCACTGAAGCTTTCTTT. V usage is TRBV29-1 and J usage is TRBJ1-1; D ambiguous. The CDR3 extends over 14 amino acids. The V gene's germline CDR1 is SQVTM and CDR2 ANQGSEA. V lost 7 bases, J lost 4 bases, and 19 bases lay in between.